The 3 T cell receptor beta chains below all came from one sample that was sequenced in a study of cytomegalovirus exposure and HLA in healthy donors. PCR was performed using 60 Vbeta and 13 Jbeta primers. Clones were read by immunoSEQ multiplex PCR, and TCRdb kept only the in-frame ones, dropping some. The sample lists over 150,000 clones; roughly 81% were seen once. Sequencing was performed on PBMCs. Every receptor here comes from a woman aged 30 to 39 in good health and CMV-seropositive.

This clone has more than one count but fewer than ten. The chain employs TRBV28 and TRBJ2-7; the D gene is possibly TRBD2 (5 bases). V was shortened by 2 bases and J by 8 bases, with 25 bases between the two germline ends. The length of the CDR3 is 17 residues. Germline CDR1 reads MDHEN; CDR2 reads SYDVKM. In DNA form, the CDR3 reads TGTGCCAGCAGTTTACGCCCTCCTTGGTGGCCGGGGATCAAGCAGTACTTC. The encoded protein is CASSLRPPWWPGIKQYF. Supplemented by reference TRBV28 and TRBJ2-7, the full variable domain reads DVKVTQSSRYLVKRTGEKVFLECVQDMDHENMFWYRQDPGLGLRLIYFSYDVKMKEKGDIPEGYSVSREKKERFSLILESASTNQTSMYLCASSLRPPWWPGIKQYFGPGTRLTVT.

V and J are TRBV6-5 and TRBJ2-3; 7 nucleotides align to TRBD2. The V and J ends lost 5 bases and 1 base, in that order; junction bases with no gene match: 3. This CDR3 comprises 14 residues. CDR1 is MNHEY and CDR2 is SVGAGI in the germline V gene. For the CDR3, the DNA is TGTGCCAGCAGTCCCCGGGGGGGCACAGATACGCAGTATTTT. Translation gives CASSPRGGTDTQYF.

This chain links TRBV27 with TRBJ2-7; D perhaps matches TRBD2 (7 bases). Trimming took off 0 bases at V and 2 bases at J, with 14 bases between the two ends. CDR3 length equals 16 residues. The germline V gene has CDR1 MNHEY and CDR2 SMNVEV (reference sequence). CDR3 loop: CASSLSLGGAAYEQYF. DNA of the CDR3: TGTGCCAGCAGTTTATCGTTGGGGGGGGCGGCCTACGAGCAGTACTTC.